These 10 T cell receptor beta chains were all obtained from the same sample, sequenced in a study of T cell changes during pregnancy in multiple sclerosis. The method was immunoSEQ multiplex PCR; TCRdb's version includes in-frame clones alone and lacks a portion of them. The sample consists of 73,000 or so clones, about 90% of them appearing once. The material sequenced was peripheral blood, taken in the second trimester of pregnancy. These receptors were collected from a female donor with multiple sclerosis, enrolled in a pregnancy study.

The CDR3 DNA sequence: TGTGCCAGCAGCCAAGAGGTCGCGTCAGGGAGGAGGGATGAGCAGTTCTTC. Translated, it gives CASSQEVASGRRDEQFF. The rearrangement uses TRBV4-2 and TRBJ2-1; a possible D gene is TRBD2 (6 bases). Germline V gives CDR1 LGHNA, CDR2 YNFKEQ. This CDR3 contains 17 residues. V was cut by 0 bases and J by 8 bases, with 20 bases left in between.

The chain has TRBV6-5 and TRBJ1-6, with D tentatively TRBD1 (5 bases). The CDR3 runs 15 residues. Trimming took 5 bases from V and 8 from J, leaving 16 bases between them. Germline values: CDR1 MNHEY, CDR2 SVGAGI. The CDR3 sequence: CASSPRGRAHSPLHF. The CDR3 region has the DNA TGTGCCAGCAGTCCCCGCGGCAGGGCCCATTCACCCCTCCACTTT.

This clone was counted a few times. This chain connects TRBV2 to TRBJ1-2; TRBD1 might be the D (6 bases). Germline values: CDR1 SNHLY, CDR2 FYNNEI. The V and J ends lost 3 bases and 0 bases respectively, with 8 bases between them. CDR3 length equals 14 residues. The CDR3 region is CASSEDSTNYGYTF. Here the CDR3 DNA reads TGTGCCAGCAGTGAGGACAGCACTAACTATGGCTACACCTTC. Full variable domain (missing parts from reference TRBV2 and TRBJ1-2): EPEVTQTPSHQVTQMGQEVILRCVPISNHLYFYWYRQILGQKVEFLVSFYNNEISEKSEIFDDQFSVERPDGSNFTLKIRSTKLEDSAMYFCASSEDSTNYGYTFGSGTRLTVV.

This clone was counted a single time. The chain recombines TRBV5-4 with TRBJ2-1; 7 bases agree with TRBD2. Germline assignment: CDR1 SGHNT and CDR2 YYREEE (reference sequence). J was trimmed by 0 bases and V by 4 bases; bases with no gene match: 4. The CDR3 covers 15 residues. CDR3 protein: CASSVTGGSYNEQFF. CDR3 nucleotide sequence: TGTGCCAGCAGCGTGACGGGGGGCTCCTACAATGAGCAGTTCTTC.

The chain is built from TRBV18 and TRBJ2-5, with D tentatively TRBD2 (5 bases). The CDR3 length is 17 residues. Per germline, CDR1 KGHSH and CDR2 LQKENI. Trimming took off 0 bases at V and 5 bases at J, with 19 bases between the two ends. The CDR3: CASSPPNRPGREETQYF. The CDR3 coding sequence is TGTGCCAGCTCACCACCGAACCGGCCGGGAAGGGAGGAGACCCAGTACTTC.

The rearrangement links TRBV5-6 to TRBJ2-5; 8 nucleotides line up with TRBD1. The trim removed 4 bases at V and 7 bases at J, leaving 6 bases unmatched. Germline CDR1 is SGHDT and CDR2 is YYEEEE. The CDR3 spans 13 residues. The CDR3 nucleotides are TGTGCCAGCAGCCTGGGACAGGTCGCGACCCAGTACTTC. It specifies CASSLGQVATQYF. The full variable domain, rest sourced from reference TRBV5-6 and TRBJ2-5, is DAGVTQSPTHLIKTRGQQVTLRCSPKSGHDTVSWYQQALGQGPQFIFQYYEEEERQRGNFPDRFSGHQFPNYSSELNVNALLLGDSALYLCASSLGQVATQYFGPGTRLLVL.

The V and J genes are TRBV6-6 and TRBJ2-2, with D tentatively TRBD1 (6 bases). Germline CDR1 MNHNY, CDR2 SVGAGI (reference sequence). The V end was cut by 4 bases, the J end by 1 base, with 7 bases between. The CDR3 spans 14 residues. The CDR3 here is CASSSGQNTGELFF. CDR3 nucleotide sequence: TGTGCCAGCAGTTCGGGACAGAACACCGGGGAGCTGTTTTTT.

The rearrangement uses TRBV4-2 and TRBJ1-3, with D perhaps TRBD1 (6 bases). This CDR3 comprises 15 residues. Trimming pared 4 bases from V and 0 bases from J, leaving 10 bases between. Germline lookup yields CDR1 LGHNA and CDR2 YNFKEQ. CDR3: CASSPRGFSGNTIYF. The CDR3 DNA sequence: TGTGCCAGCAGCCCCAGGGGTTTCTCTGGAAACACCATATATTTT.

V usage is TRBV9 and J usage is TRBJ2-7, with 7 bases that match TRBD2. After removal of 3 bases from V and 4 bases from J, the junction contained 4 bases not matched to a gene. The CDR3 covers 13 residues. Germline CDR1 and CDR2: SGDLS and YYNGEE. CDR3 loop: CASSAGTTYEQYF. CDR3 nucleotides: TGTGCCAGCAGCGCCGGGACTACTTACGAGCAGTACTTC.

The gene calls are TRBV6-5 and TRBJ2-1; 7 bases align to TRBD2. V lost 10 bases, J lost 12 bases, and 18 bases stayed unmatched. CDR3 length: 14 amino acids. CDR1 MNHEY and CDR2 SVGAGI come from the germline V gene. The CDR3 region is CATYPSGRPGGQFF. The CDR3 DNA reads TGTGCCACCTATCCTAGCGGACGCCCGGGGGGGCAGTTCTTC.